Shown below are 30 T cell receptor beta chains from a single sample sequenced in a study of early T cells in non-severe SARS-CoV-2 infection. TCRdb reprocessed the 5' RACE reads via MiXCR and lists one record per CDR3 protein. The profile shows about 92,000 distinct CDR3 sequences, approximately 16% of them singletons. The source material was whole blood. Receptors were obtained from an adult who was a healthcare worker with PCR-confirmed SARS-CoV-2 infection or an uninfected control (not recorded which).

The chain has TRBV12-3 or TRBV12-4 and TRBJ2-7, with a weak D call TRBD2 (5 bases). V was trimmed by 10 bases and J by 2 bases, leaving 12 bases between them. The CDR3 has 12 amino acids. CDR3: CATGGSAYEQYF. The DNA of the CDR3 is TGTGCCACAGGAGGAAGCGCCTACGAGCAGTACTTC.

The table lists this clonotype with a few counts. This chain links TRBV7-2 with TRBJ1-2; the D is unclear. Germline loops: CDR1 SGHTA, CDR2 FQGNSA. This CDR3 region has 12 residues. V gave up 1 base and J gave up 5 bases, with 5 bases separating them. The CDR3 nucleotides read TGTGCCAGCAGCTTAGACGGGTATGGCTACACCTTC. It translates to CASSLDGYGYTF.

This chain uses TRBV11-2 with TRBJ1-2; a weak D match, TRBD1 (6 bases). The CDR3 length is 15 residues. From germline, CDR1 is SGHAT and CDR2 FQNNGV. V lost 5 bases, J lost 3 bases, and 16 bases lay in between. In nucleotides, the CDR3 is TGTGCCAGCAGCATGCCACCTGGGGGCGACTATGGCTACACCTTC. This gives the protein CASSMPPGGDYGYTF.

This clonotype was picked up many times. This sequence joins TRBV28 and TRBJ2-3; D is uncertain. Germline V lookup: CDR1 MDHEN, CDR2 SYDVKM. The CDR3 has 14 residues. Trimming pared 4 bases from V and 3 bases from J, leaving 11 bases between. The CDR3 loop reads CASSSNPMTDTQYF. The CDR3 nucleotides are TGTGCCAGCAGTTCGAACCCTATGACAGATACGCAGTATTTT. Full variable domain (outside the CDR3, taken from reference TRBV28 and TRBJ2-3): DVKVTQSSRYLVKRTGEKVFLECVQDMDHENMFWYRQDPGLGLRLIYFSYDVKMKEKGDIPEGYSVSREKKERFSLILESASTNQTSMYLCASSSNPMTDTQYFGPGTRLTVL.

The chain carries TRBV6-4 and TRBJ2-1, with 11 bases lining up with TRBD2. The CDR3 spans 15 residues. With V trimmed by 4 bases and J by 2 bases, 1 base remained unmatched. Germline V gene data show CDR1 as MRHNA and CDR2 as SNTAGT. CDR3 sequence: CASSVAGGAYNEQFF. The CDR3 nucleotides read TGTGCCAGCAGTGTAGCGGGAGGGGCCTACAATGAGCAGTTCTTC.

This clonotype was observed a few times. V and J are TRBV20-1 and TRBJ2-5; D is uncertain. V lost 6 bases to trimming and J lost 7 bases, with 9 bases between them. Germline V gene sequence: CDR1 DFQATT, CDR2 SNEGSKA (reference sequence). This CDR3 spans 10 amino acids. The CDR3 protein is CSAQLMTQYF. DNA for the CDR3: TGCAGTGCCCAGTTGATGACCCAGTACTTC.

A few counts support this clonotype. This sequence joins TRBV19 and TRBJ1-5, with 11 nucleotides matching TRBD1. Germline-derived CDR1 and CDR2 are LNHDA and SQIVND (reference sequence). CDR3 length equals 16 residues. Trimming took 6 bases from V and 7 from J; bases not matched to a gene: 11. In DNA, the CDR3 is TGTGCCAGTAGAAGGACGGACAGGGGGCTCGGCCAGCCCCAGCATTTT. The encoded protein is CASRRTDRGLGQPQHF.

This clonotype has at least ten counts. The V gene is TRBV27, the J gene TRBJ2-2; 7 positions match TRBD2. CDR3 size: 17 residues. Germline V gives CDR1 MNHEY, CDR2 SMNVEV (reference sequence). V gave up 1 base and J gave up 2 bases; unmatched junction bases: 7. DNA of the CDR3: TGTGCCAGCAGTTTATTGGCTCTAGCGGAAAACACCGGGGAGCTGTTTTTT. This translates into CASSLLALAENTGELFF.

CDR3 protein: CASSRTSGSYEQYF. CDR3 coding DNA: TGTGCCAGCAGCCGGACTAGCGGGTCCTACGAGCAGTACTTC. The chain is built from TRBV7-2 and TRBJ2-7, with 11 positions matching TRBD2. V lost 5 bases to trimming and J lost 1 base; unmatched junction nucleotides: 1. Germline V gene sequence: CDR1 SGHTA, CDR2 FQGNSA. CDR3 length equals 14 residues. Variable domain in full (rest from reference TRBV7-2 and TRBJ2-7): GAGVSQSPSNKVTEKGKDVELRCDPISGHTALYWYRQSLGQGLEFLIYFQGNSAPDKSGLPSDRFSAERTGGSVSTLTIQRTQQEDSAVYLCASSRTSGSYEQYFGPGTRLTVT.

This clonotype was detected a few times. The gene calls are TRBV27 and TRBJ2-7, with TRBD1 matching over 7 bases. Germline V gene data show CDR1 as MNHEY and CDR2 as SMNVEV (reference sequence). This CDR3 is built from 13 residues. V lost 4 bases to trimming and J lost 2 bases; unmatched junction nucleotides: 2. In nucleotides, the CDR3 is TGTGCCAGCAGTTATGGACAGGCCTACGAGCAGTACTTC. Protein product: CASSYGQAYEQYF.

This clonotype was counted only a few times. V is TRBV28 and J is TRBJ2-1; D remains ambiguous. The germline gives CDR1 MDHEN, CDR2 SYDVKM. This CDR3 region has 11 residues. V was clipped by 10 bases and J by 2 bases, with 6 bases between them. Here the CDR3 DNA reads TGTGCCACCATTACCTACAATGAGCAGTTCTTC. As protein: CATITYNEQFF.

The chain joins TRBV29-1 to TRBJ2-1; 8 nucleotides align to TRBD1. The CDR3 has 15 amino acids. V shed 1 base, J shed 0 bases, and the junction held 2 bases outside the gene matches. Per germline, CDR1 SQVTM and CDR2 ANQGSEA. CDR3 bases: TGCAGCGTTGAAGGACAGGGGAGCTCCTACAATGAGCAGTTCTTC. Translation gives CSVEGQGSSYNEQFF.

This CDR3 is CASSSPGTGGTSGPGTQYF. CDR3 in DNA: TGTGCCAGCAGTTCCCCCGGGACAGGGGGTACATCGGGCCCGGGAACCCAGTACTTC. This rearrangement joins TRBV28 to TRBJ2-5; 11 nucleotides align to TRBD1. V lost 4 bases to trimming and J lost 8 bases; unmatched junction nucleotides: 21. The CDR3 sequence is 19 residues long. The germline CDR1 and CDR2 sequences are MDHEN and SYDVKM.

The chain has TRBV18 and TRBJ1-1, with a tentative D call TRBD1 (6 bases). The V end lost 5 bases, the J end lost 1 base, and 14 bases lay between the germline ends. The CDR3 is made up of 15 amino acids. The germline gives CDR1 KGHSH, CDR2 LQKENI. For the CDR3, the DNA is TGTGCCAGCTCAGCCGTGGGACAACAGAACACTGAAGCTTTCTTT. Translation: CASSAVGQQNTEAFF.

The CDR3 reads CASRTRIRLAGEQFF. The CDR3 DNA reads TGTGCCAGCAGAACACGCATCAGACTAGCGGGTGAGCAGTTCTTC. This rearrangement joins TRBV6-2 or TRBV6-3 to TRBJ2-1; TRBD2 aligns across 10 bases. CDR1 and CDR2 (germline): MNHEY, SVGEGT. The CDR3 contains 15 residues. J gave up 9 bases and V 6 bases, and 11 bases lay outside the gene matches.

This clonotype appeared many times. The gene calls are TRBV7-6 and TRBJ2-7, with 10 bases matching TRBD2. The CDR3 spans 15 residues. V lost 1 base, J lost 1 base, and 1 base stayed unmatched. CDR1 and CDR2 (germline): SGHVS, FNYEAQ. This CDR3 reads CASSLGTSGSYEQYF. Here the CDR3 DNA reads TGTGCCAGCAGCTTAGGGACTAGCGGATCCTACGAGCAGTACTTC.

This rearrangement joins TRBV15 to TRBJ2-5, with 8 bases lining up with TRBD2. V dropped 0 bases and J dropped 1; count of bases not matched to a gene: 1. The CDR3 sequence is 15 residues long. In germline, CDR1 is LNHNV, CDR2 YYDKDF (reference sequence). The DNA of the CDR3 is TGTGCCACCAGCAGAGATCGGGGGGGCCAAGAGACCCAGTACTTC. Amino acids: CATSRDRGGQETQYF. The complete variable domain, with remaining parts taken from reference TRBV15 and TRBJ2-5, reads DAMVIQNPRYQVTQFGKPVTLSCSQTLNHNVMYWYQQKSSQAPKLLFHYYDKDFNNEADTPDNFQSRRPNTSFCFLDIRSPGLGDTAMYLCATSRDRGGQETQYFGPGTRLLVL.

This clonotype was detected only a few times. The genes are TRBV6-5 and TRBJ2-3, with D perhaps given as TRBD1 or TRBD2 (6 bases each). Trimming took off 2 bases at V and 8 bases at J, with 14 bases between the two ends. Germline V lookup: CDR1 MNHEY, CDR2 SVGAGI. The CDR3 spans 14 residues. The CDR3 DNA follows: TGTGCCAGCAGTTACGCAGGGGAGGTCGGTACGCAGTATTTT. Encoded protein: CASSYAGEVGTQYF.

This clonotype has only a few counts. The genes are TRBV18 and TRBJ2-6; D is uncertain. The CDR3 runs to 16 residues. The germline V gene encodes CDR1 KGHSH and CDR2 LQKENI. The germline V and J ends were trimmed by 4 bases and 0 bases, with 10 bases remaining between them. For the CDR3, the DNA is TGTGCCAGCTCACGAGAATTAGGCTCTGGGGCCAACGTCCTGACTTTC. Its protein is CASSRELGSGANVLTF.

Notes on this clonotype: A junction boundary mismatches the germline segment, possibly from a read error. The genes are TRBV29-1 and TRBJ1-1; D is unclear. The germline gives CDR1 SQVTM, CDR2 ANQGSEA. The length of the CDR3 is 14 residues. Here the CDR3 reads CSVEVEGLNTEASF. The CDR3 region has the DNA TGCAGCGTTGAAGTCGAGGGATTGAACACTGAAGCTTCCTTT.

CDR3 sequence (DNA): TGTGCCAGCAGTGCAACAAGAGGCTATGGCTACACCTTC. This codes for CASSATRGYGYTF. The chain employs TRBV12-3 or TRBV12-4 and TRBJ1-2; D is undetermined. The V end was cut by 5 bases, the J end by 4 bases, with 11 bases between. There are 13 residues in the CDR3.

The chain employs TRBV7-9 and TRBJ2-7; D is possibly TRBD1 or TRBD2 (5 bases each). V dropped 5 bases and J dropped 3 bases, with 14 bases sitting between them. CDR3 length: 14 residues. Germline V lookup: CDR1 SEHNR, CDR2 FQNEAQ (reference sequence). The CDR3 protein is CASSPTGTFYEQYF. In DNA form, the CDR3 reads TGTGCCAGCAGCCCGACGGGGACCTTCTACGAGCAGTACTTC.

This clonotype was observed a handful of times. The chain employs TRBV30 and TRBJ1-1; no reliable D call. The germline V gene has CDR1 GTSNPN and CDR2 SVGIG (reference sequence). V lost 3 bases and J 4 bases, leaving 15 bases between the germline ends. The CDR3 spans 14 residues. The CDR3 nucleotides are TGTGCCTGGAGGAGGGATTCCCTCGGCACTGAAGCTTTCTTT. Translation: CAWRRDSLGTEAFF. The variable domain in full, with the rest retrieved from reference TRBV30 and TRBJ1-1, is SQTIHQWPATLVQPVGSPLSLECTVEGTSNPNLYWYRQAAGRGLQLLFYSVGIGQISSEVPQNLSASRPQDRQFILSSKKLLLSDSGFYLCAWRRDSLGTEAFFGQGTRLTVV.

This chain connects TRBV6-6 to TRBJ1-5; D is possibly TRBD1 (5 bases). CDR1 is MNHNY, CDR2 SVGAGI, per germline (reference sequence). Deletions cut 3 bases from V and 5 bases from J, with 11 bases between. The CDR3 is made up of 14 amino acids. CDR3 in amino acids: CASSYLGADQPQHF. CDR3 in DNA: TGTGCCAGCAGTTATTTAGGGGCCGATCAGCCCCAGCATTTT.

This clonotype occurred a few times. CDR3 in amino acids: CASSTNRNTEAFF. The CDR3 DNA reads as TGTGCCAGCTCCACGAACCGGAACACTGAAGCTTTCTTT. V usage is TRBV18 and J usage is TRBJ1-1; D remains unclear. This CDR3 has 13 amino acids. Germline V gene sequence: CDR1 KGHSH, CDR2 LQKENI. V dropped 6 bases and J dropped 1 base, with 9 bases sitting between them.

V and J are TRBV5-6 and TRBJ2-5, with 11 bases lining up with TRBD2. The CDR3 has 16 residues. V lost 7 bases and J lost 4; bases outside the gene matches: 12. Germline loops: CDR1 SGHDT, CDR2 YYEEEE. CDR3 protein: CASGGLADTSAETQYF. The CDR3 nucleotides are TGTGCCAGCGGGGGACTAGCGGACACCTCCGCAGAGACCCAGTACTTC.

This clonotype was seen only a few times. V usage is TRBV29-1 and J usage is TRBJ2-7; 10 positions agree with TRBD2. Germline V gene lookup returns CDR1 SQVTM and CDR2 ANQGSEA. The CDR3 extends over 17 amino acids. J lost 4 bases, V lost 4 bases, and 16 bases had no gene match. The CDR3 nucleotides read TGCAGCGTTGTCCCGAGCGGGAGGGCCCTCAGGTCATACGAGCAGTACTTC. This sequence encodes CSVVPSGRALRSYEQYF.

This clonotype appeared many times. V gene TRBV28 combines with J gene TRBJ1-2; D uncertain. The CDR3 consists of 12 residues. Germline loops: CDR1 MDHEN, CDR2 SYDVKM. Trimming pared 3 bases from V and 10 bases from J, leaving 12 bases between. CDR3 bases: TGTGCCAGCAGTTTGCTAGGGAGGATCTACACCTTC. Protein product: CASSLLGRIYTF.

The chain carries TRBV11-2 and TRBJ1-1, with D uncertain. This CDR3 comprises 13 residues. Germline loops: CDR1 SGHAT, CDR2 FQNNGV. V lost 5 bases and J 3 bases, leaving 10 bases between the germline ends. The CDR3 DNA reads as TGTGCCAGCAGCCCATATAGGGACACTGAAGCTTTCTTT. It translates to CASSPYRDTEAFF.

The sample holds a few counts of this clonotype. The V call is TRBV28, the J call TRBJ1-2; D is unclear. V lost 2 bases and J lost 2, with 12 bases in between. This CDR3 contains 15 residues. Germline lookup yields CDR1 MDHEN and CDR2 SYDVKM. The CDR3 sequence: CASSLGSTVNYGYTF. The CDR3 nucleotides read TGTGCCAGCAGTTTAGGATCGACGGTGAACTATGGCTACACCTTC.